A single sample is the source of the 5 T cell receptor beta chains below, sequenced in a study of blood T cells in healthy people across ages. A second roughly 6 to 12 cycle PCR used barcoded and J-beta primers. TCRdb re-analysed the 5' RACE reads in MiXCR, keeping a single row per CDR3 protein. The table includes around 990,000 distinct CDR3 sequences, almost 25% detected once. These data also formed part of another study, on T cells of mothers and their children.

Sequenced material: blood. All receptors derive from a girl aged 2 to 9 in good health.

This clonotype showed up just a few times. This sequence joins TRBV4-1 and TRBJ1-1; D ambiguous. Trimming left V 4 bases short and J 2 bases short, with 14 bases between. Germline CDR1 is MGHRA and CDR2 is YSYEKL. The CDR3 spans 15 residues. This CDR3 reads CASSRFGRSNTEAFF. CDR3 sequence (DNA): TGCGCCAGCAGCCGCTTCGGACGGAGTAACACTGAAGCTTTCTTT.

The chain carries TRBV6-5 and TRBJ2-1; 11 bases agree with TRBD2. The CDR3 covers 15 residues. V dropped 5 bases and J dropped 9; count of bases not matched to a gene: 9. Germline lookup yields CDR1 MNHEY and CDR2 SVGAGI. The CDR3 region is CASSPLAGGPSEQFF. CDR3 DNA: TGTGCCAGCAGTCCTTTAGCGGGGGGGCCAAGTGAGCAGTTCTTC.

V is TRBV5-6 and J is TRBJ2-5; TRBD2 might be the D (5 bases). The germline V and J ends were trimmed by 3 bases and 0 bases, with 21 bases remaining between them. The CDR3 is made up of 18 amino acids. Germline-derived CDR1 and CDR2 are SGHDT and YYEEEE. The CDR3, as DNA: TGTGCCAGCAGCTCCCTATTGCTAGCTTTAACGTACCAAGAGACCCAGTACTTC. It translates to CASSSLLLALTYQETQYF.

This clonotype was detected only a few times. Relative to the germline gene, one junction end is altered; a read error may explain this. The chain couples TRBV5-1 to TRBJ1-5, with a tentative D call TRBD1 (6 bases). The CDR3 contains 15 residues. Germline CDR1 SGHRS, CDR2 YFSETQ. The CDR3 loop reads CASSLDSSQNQPQHF. CDR3 DNA sequence: TGCGCCAGCAGTTTGGACAGCTCCCAAAATCAGCCCCAGCATTTT.

The J gene is TRBJ2-5, the V gene TRBV11-2; 10 nucleotides align to TRBD2. The ends lost 4 bases at V and 2 bases at J; junction bases unmatched: 7. Germline V gene lookup returns CDR1 SGHAT and CDR2 FQNNGV. The length of the CDR3 is 16 residues. CDR3 nucleotides: TGTGCCAGCAGCTGGGTAGCGGGGGGCGTACAAGAGACCCAGTACTTC. Protein sequence: CASSWVAGGVQETQYF.